This T cell receptor beta chain was observed in a study of T cells in Graves' hyperthyroidism and ophthalmopathy. The wider study: Before any treatment, at initial diagnosis, peripheral blood was collected.

TCR beta CDR3 regions were amplified from RNA. RT-PCR in the first round (using the HTBI primer set) targeted the TCR CDR3. TCRdb ran MiXCR on the multiplex PCR reads and lists one entry per CDR3 protein. The sample includes roughly 380,000 distinct CDR3 sequences, about 15% of them seen just once. Germline loops: CDR1 SQVTM, CDR2 ANQGSEA. CDR3 length equals 13 residues. J gave up 3 bases and V 6 bases, and 3 bases lay outside the gene matches. The sample was blood. This rearrangement joins TRBV29-1 to TRBJ1-4, with TRBD1 matching over 8 bases. This TCR derives from a woman in her sixties or seventies with Graves' hyperthyroidism. The CDR3 loop reads CSVQGAANEKLFF. CDR3 in DNA: TGCAGCGTCCAGGGGGCGGCTAATGAAAAACTGTTTTTT.